Listed below are T cell receptor beta chains from one sample, sequenced in a study of beta chain features in type 1 diabetes. TCRdb's copy holds only in-frame clones and misses some; the assay was immunoSEQ multiplex PCR. The sample includes approximately 250,000 clones, approximately 25% of them seen just once. The sequenced material came from naive CD4+ T cells from blood. The origin of the receptors is a woman aged 25 to 39 with type 1 diabetes. Each CDR3 is given without its conserved first and last residue. The order of the fields is V gene, J gene, CDR3 protein.

v_call: TRBV11-2
j_call: TRBJ2-7
cdr3_aa: ASSHSYEQY

v_call: TRBV2
j_call: TRBJ1-1
cdr3_aa: ASSATGTANTEAF

v_call: TRBV7-9
j_call: TRBJ2-2
cdr3_aa: ASSLSGWEANTGELF

v_call: TRBV30
j_call: TRBJ2-3
cdr3_aa: AWSVLSTDTQY

v_call: TRBV5-1
j_call: TRBJ1-1
cdr3_aa: ASSLDGGKRTEAF

v_call: TRBV2
j_call: TRBJ2-1
cdr3_aa: ASSEGTANEQF

v_call: TRBV7-3
j_call: TRBJ2-3
cdr3_aa: ASSLTGGISADTQY

v_call: TRBV10-3
j_call: TRBJ2-6
cdr3_aa: AINPGQGAGANVLT

v_call: TRBV5-1
j_call: TRBJ2-1
cdr3_aa: ASSLVPSGEQF

v_call: TRBV7-2
j_call: TRBJ2-7
cdr3_aa: ASRSGLAAAYEQY

v_call: TRBV28
j_call: TRBJ2-7
cdr3_aa: ASSLVGGGADEQY

v_call: TRBV29-1
j_call: TRBJ2-7
cdr3_aa: SVPAGQGWEQY

v_call: TRBV29-1
j_call: TRBJ2-2
cdr3_aa: SVARNTGELF

v_call: TRBV11-2
j_call: TRBJ2-3
cdr3_aa: ASSLAGGPYTQY

v_call: TRBV5-4
j_call: TRBJ2-3
cdr3_aa: ASSLGLGPDTQY

v_call: TRBV18
j_call: TRBJ2-7
cdr3_aa: ASSGLAGDFYEQY

v_call: TRBV30
j_call: TRBJ2-1
cdr3_aa: AWSEGLAGGSYNEQF

v_call: TRBV27
j_call: TRBJ1-1
cdr3_aa: ASSSETAYNTEAF

v_call: TRBV14
j_call: TRBJ2-7
cdr3_aa: ASSPGLPYEQY

v_call: TRBV5-4
j_call: TRBJ1-2
cdr3_aa: ASSRGQGFVVGRYGYT

v_call: TRBV7-9
j_call: TRBJ1-2
cdr3_aa: ASSPLGVGYT

v_call: TRBV7-8
j_call: TRBJ2-7
cdr3_aa: ASISPSYEQY

v_call: TRBV30
j_call: TRBJ1-1
cdr3_aa: AWSIQENTEAF

v_call: TRBV15
j_call: TRBJ2-5
cdr3_aa: ATSRDGERGETQY

v_call: TRBV29-1
j_call: TRBJ2-2
cdr3_aa: SVEVLAGKANTGELF

v_call: TRBV21-1
j_call: TRBJ2-7
cdr3_aa: ASSKLGVAASYEQY

v_call: TRBV7-9
j_call: TRBJ2-7
cdr3_aa: ASSLAGDSLFEQY

v_call: TRBV28
j_call: TRBJ2-5
cdr3_aa: ASSLQDYQETQY